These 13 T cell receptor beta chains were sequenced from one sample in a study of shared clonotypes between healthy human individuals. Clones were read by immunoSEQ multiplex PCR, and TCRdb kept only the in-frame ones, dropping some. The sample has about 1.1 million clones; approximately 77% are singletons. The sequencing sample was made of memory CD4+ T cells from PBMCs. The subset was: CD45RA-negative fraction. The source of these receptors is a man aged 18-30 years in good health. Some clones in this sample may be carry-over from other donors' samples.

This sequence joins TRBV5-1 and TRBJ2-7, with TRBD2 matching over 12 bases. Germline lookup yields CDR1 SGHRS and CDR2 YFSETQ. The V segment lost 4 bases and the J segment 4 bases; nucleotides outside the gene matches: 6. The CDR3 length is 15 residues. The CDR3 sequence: CASSGGGTSGYEQYF. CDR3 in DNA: TGCGCCAGCAGCGGAGGCGGGACTAGCGGGTACGAGCAGTACTTC.

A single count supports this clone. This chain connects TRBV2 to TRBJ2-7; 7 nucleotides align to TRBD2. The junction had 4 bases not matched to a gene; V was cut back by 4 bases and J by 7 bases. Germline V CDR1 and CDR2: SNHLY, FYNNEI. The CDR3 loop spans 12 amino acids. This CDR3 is CASSGWEGEQYF. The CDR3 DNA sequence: TGTGCCAGCAGTGGGTGGGAGGGAGAGCAGTACTTC.

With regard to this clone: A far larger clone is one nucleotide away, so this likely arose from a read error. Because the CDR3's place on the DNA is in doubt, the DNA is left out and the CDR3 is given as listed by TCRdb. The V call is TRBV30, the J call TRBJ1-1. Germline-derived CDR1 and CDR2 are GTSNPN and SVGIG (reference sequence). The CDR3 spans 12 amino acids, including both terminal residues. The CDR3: CAWAPGNTEDFF.

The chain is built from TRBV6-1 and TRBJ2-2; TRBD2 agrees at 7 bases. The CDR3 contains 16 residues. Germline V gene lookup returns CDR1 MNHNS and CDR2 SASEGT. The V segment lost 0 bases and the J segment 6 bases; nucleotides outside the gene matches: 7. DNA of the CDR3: TGTGCCAGCAGTGAAGCCGGGGGGAACGTTCCCGGGGAGCTGTTTTTT. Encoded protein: CASSEAGGNVPGELFF.

The CDR3 loop reads CASSPTGGGSGNQPQHF. The CDR3 DNA reads as TGTGCCAGCTCACCGACAGGGGGCGGATCGGGCAATCAGCCCCAGCATTTT. V is TRBV18 and J is TRBJ1-5, with 10 bases aligning to TRBD1. The CDR3 consists of 17 residues. The ends lost 3 bases at V and 2 bases at J; junction bases unmatched: 7. Germline values: CDR1 KGHSH, CDR2 LQKENI.

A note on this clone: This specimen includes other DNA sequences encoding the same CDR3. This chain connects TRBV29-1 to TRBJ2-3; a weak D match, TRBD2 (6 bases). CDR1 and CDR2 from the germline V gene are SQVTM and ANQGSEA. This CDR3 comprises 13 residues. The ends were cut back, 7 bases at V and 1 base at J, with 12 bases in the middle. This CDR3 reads CSADGGGTDTQYF. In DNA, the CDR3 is TGCAGCGCAGATGGCGGGGGCACAGATACGCAGTATTTT.

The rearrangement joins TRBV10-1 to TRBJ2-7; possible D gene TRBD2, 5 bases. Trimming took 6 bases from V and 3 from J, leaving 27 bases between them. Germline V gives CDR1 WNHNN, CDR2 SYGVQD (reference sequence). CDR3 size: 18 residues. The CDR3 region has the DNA TGCGCCAGCAGGTGTGAGGGTCCCTGCACACAACCCCACTACGAGCAGTACTTC. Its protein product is CASRCEGPCTQPHYEQYF.

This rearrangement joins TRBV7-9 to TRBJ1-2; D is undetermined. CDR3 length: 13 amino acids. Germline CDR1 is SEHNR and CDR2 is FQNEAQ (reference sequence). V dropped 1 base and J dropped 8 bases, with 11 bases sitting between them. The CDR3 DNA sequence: TGTGCCAGCAGCTTAGATCGAGGGCTAGGCTACACCTTC. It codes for CASSLDRGLGYTF.

The CDR3, as DNA: TGTGCCAGCAGCTTAGGAAGCAGGGGAGGCAATCAGCCCCAGCATTTT. Protein sequence: CASSLGSRGGNQPQHF. The chain has TRBV7-9 and TRBJ1-5; tentatively, D is TRBD1 (6 bases). V lost 1 base, J lost 2 bases, and 12 bases lay in between. This CDR3 region has 16 residues. The germline V gene has CDR1 SEHNR and CDR2 FQNEAQ (reference sequence).

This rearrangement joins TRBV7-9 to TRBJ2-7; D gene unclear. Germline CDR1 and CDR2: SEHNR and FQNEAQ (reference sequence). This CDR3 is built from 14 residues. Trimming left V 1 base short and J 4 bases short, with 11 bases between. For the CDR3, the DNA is TGTGCCAGCAGCTTAGAAGGTCGCGAATACGAGCAGTACTTC. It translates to CASSLEGREYEQYF.

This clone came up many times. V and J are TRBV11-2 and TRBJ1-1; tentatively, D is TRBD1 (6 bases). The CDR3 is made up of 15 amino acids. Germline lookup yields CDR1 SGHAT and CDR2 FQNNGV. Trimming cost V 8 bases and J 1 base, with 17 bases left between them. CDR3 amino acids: CASALLGGKNTEAFF. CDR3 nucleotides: TGTGCCAGCGCCCTCCTAGGGGGGAAGAACACTGAAGCTTTCTTT.

In nucleotides, the CDR3 is TGTGCCAGCAGCCCCCGGACAGGGTCGGGGACTGAAGCTTTCTTT. Encoded protein: CASSPRTGSGTEAFF. The rearrangement links TRBV9 to TRBJ1-1; the match to TRBD1 covers 8 bases. The V and J ends lost 4 bases and 5 bases, in that order; junction bases with no gene match: 10. The CDR3 has 15 amino acids. Germline CDR1 reads SGDLS; CDR2 reads YYNGEE.

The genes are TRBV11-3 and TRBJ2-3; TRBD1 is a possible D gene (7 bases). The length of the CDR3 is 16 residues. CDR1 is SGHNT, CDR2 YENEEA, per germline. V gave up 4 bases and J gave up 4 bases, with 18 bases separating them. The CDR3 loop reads CASSSGRGQRADTQYF. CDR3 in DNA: TGTGCCAGCAGCTCGGGGCGGGGACAGAGGGCAGATACGCAGTATTTT. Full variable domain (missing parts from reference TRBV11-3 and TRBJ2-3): EAGVVQSPRYKIIEKKQPVAFWCNPISGHNTLYWYLQNLGQGPELLIRYENEEAVDDSQLPKDRFSAERLKGVDSTLKIQPAELGDSAVYLCASSSGRGQRADTQYFGPGTRLTVL.